This T cell receptor beta chain was profiled in a study of CD8 T cells in ankylosing spondylitis. Study findings and constraints: Clones linked to disease were reported to show significant enrichment in matched ankylosing spondylitis synovial fluid.

TCRdb reanalysed the 5' RACE reads using MiXCR and keeps one entry per CDR3 protein. The data show around 25,000 distinct CDR3 sequences, under 15% seen once. V was pared by 5 bases and J by 5 bases, with 8 bases of the junction left unmatched. This CDR3 has 15 residues. Per germline, CDR1 MDHEN and CDR2 SYDVKM. This clonotype was found a few times. Its matching antigen is unknown. Sequencing used blood. The TCR was taken from a male donor with ankylosing spondylitis or in good health (not recorded which). The chain joins TRBV28 to TRBJ2-2; 7 bases fit TRBD1. The CDR3 sequence is CASSPRQGVTGELFF. The CDR3 DNA is TGTGCCAGCAGTCCCCGACAGGGCGTAACCGGGGAGCTGTTTTTT.